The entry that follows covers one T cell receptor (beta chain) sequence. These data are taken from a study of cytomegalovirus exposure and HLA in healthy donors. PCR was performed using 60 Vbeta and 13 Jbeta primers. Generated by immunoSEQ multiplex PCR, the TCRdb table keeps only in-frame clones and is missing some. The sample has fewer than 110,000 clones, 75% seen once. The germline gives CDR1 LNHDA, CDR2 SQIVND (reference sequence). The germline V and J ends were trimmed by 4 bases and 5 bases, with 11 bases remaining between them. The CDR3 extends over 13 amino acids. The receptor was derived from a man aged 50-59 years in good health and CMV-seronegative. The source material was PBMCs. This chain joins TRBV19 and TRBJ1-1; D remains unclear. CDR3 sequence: CASSNGLATEAFF. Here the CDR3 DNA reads TGTGCCAGTAGTAATGGGCTTGCGACTGAAGCTTTCTTT.